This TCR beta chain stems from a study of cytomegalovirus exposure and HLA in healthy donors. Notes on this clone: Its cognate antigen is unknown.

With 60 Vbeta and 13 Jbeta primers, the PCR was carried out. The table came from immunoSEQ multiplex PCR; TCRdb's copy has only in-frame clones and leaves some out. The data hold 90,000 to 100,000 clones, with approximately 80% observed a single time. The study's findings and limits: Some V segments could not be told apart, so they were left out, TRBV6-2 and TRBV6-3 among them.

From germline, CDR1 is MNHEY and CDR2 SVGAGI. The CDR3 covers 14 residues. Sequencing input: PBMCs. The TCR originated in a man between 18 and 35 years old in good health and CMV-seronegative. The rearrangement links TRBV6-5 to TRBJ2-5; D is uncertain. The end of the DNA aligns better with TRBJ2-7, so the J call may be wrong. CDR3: CASSSTRKFYEQYF. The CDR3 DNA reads TGTGCCAGCAGTTCCACCCGAAAATTCTACGAGCAGTACTTC.